This T cell receptor beta chain came from a study of shared clonotypes between healthy human individuals. Study-level information: Each donor had three CD4 naive, three CD4 memory, two CD8 naive and one CD8 memory plate.

Study donors comprised healthy, HIV-negative adults devoid of recent acute infection or vaccination. Splitting the CD4+ cells yielded a CD45RA+ naive subset and a CD45RA-negative memory subset. Running of the assay took place at deep level. Some clones are missing from TCRdb's copy, which holds only in-frame ones; the method was immunoSEQ multiplex PCR. This table holds about 1.5 million clones, 95% to 99% found once. The germline CDR1 and CDR2 sequences are MDHEN and SYDVKM. The CDR3 length is 13 residues. The V segment lost 8 bases and the J segment 5 bases; nucleotides outside the gene matches: 8. The sequencing sample was made of naive CD4+ T cells sorted from blood. As for subset: CD45RA+ positively selected. The chain has TRBV28 and TRBJ2-7; 8 nucleotides line up with TRBD2. This receptor was identified in a man younger than 40 in good health. The CDR3 DNA is TGTGCCAGCTATAGCGGGAAAGTCGACGAGCAGTACTTC. Translated: CASYSGKVDEQYF. Using reference TRBV28 and TRBJ2-7 for the parts outside the CDR3, the full variable domain is DVKVTQSSRYLVKRTGEKVFLECVQDMDHENMFWYRQDPGLGLRLIYFSYDVKMKEKGDIPEGYSVSREKKERFSLILESASTNQTSMYLCASYSGKVDEQYFGPGTRLTVT.